This T cell receptor (beta chain) was found in a study of T cells in Graves' hyperthyroidism and ophthalmopathy. Trimming at V came to 3 bases and at J to 8 bases, leaving 8 bases not matched to a gene. The CDR3 consists of 14 residues. Germline V gene sequence: CDR1 KGHDR, CDR2 SFDVKD. Hyperthyroidism had been newly diagnosed in patients aged 18 to 65, and its duration was under 2 months. The study based diagnoses on clinical symptoms, serum thyroxine and TRAb, thyroid ultrasound and orbital computed tomography. Authors of the study amplified TCR beta CDR3 regions from RNA transcripts. Primed by the HTBI set, a first-round RT-PCR was run on the TCR CDR3. TCRdb reprocessed the multiplex PCR reads via MiXCR and lists one record per CDR3 protein. The sample yields 460,000 or so distinct CDR3 sequences, roughly an eighth seen once. This clonotype was recorded many times.

The sample taken for sequencing was blood. This clonotype was obtained from a woman aged 18-29 years with Graves' hyperthyroidism. V and J are TRBV24-1 and TRBJ1-2, with 7 bases lining up with TRBD1. The CDR3 DNA reads as TGTGCCACCAGTGATAATACCAGGGGGTGGGGCTACACCTTC. Protein: CATSDNTRGWGYTF.